This TCR beta chain was sequenced for a study of cytomegalovirus exposure and HLA in healthy donors. Study background: The 90 to 150 validation repertoires, a later analysis reported, used the same platform as the 600 to 700 repertoires from the first cohort.

Trimming pared 5 bases from V and 3 bases from J, leaving 16 bases between. In germline, CDR1 is SNHLY, CDR2 FYNNEI. This CDR3 region has 15 residues. About this clone: No antigen is known for it.

TCRdb's table, derived via immunoSEQ multiplex PCR, lists solely in-frame clones and lacks some. The table records 75,000 to 95,000 clones, roughly 96% of them present only once. Study-wide findings and caveats: A later analysis found first-cohort TCR clusters tended to co-occur in the approximately 110 validation repertoires. There were 164 TCR beta chains listed as cytomegalovirus-associated. There were some public TCRs occurring in many donors, but most TCR sequences were rare.

The rearrangement joins TRBV2 to TRBJ1-1; weak D call: TRBD1 (5 bases). This receptor was obtained from a young man in good health and CMV-seronegative. Sample: PBMCs. The CDR3 spells CASSSPLGGYTEAFF. The CDR3 nucleotides read TGTGCCAGCAGTTCGCCGCTGGGGGGGTACACTGAAGCTTTCTTT.